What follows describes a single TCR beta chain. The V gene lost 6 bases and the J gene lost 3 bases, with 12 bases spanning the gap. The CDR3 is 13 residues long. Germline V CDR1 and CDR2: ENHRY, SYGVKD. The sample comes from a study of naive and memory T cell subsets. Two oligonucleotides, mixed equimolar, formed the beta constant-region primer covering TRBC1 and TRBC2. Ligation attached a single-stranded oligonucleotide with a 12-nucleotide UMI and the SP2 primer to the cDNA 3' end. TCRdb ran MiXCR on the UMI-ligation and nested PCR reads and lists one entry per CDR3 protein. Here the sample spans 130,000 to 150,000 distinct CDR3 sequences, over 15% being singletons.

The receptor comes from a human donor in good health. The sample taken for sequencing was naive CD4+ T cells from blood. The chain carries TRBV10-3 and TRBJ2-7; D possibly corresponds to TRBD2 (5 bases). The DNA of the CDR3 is TGTGCCATCAGGCCGGAGGTTGGCTACGAGCAGTACTTC. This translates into CAIRPEVGYEQYF.